The 8 T cell receptor beta chains below come from one sample, sequenced in a study of T cell responses to AZD1222 COVID-19 vaccine. Data came from immunoSEQ multiplex PCR; TCRdb stores just in-frame clones and leaves some out. The table records roughly 150,000 clones, 90% of them present only once. Sample: peripheral blood, taken on day 0 of AZD1222 vaccination. These receptor sequences come from an adult in good health.

The chain couples TRBV5-6 to TRBJ2-6; 7 bases fit TRBD2. The CDR3 is 17 amino acids. After removal of 0 bases from V and 4 bases from J, the junction contained 7 bases not matched to a gene. Germline assignment: CDR1 SGHDT and CDR2 YYEEEE. The CDR3: CASSLVIGRRGANVLTF. CDR3 coding DNA: TGTGCCAGCAGCTTGGTTATCGGGAGGCGGGGGGCCAACGTCCTGACTTTC.

V and J are TRBV19 and TRBJ1-5, with TRBD1 as a possible D gene (5 bases). CDR1 LNHDA and CDR2 SQIVND come from the germline V gene (reference sequence). This CDR3 region has 16 residues. V was trimmed by 4 bases and J by 5 bases, leaving 18 bases between them. The CDR3 loop is CASSTPGTIPDQPQHF. CDR3 in DNA: TGTGCCAGTAGTACACCGGGGACTATCCCAGATCAGCCCCAGCATTTT.

The rearrangement joins TRBV11-3 to TRBJ2-1, with 8 bases identical to TRBD1. CDR3 length equals 13 residues. Germline V gene sequence: CDR1 SGHNT, CDR2 YENEEA. J was trimmed by 13 bases and V by 5 bases; bases with no gene match: 10. The CDR3 protein is CASSPGPGQVQFF. CDR3 bases: TGTGCCAGCAGCCCGGGACCGGGACAGGTTCAGTTCTTC. Full variable domain (missing parts from reference TRBV11-3 and TRBJ2-1): EAGVVQSPRYKIIEKKQPVAFWCNPISGHNTLYWYLQNLGQGPELLIRYENEEAVDDSQLPKDRFSAERLKGVDSTLKIQPAELGDSAVYLCASSPGPGQVQFFGPGTRLTVL.

Here the CDR3 reads CASSTLAGEGEQFF. The CDR3 coding sequence is TGTGCCAGCAGTACCCTAGCGGGAGAGGGTGAGCAGTTCTTC. V and J are TRBV2 and TRBJ2-1; 10 bases are a match to TRBD2. Germline CDR1 reads SNHLY; CDR2 reads FYNNEI. V shed 5 bases and J 9 bases; nucleotides not matched to a gene: 7. This CDR3 is built from 14 residues.

V is TRBV19 and J is TRBJ2-3, with a possible D match to TRBD2 (6 bases). Germline V gene data show CDR1 as LNHDA and CDR2 as SQIVND (reference sequence). V lost 1 base, J lost 3 bases, and 11 bases lay in between. This CDR3 spans 15 amino acids. The CDR3 DNA is TGTGCCAGTAGTATAGGAGGGCGGGAAACAGATACGCAGTATTTT. Amino acid sequence: CASSIGGRETDTQYF. Full variable domain (outside the CDR3, taken from reference TRBV19 and TRBJ2-3): DGGITQSPKYLFRKEGQNVTLSCEQNLNHDAMYWYRQDPGQGLRLIYYSQIVNDFQKGDIAEGYSVSREKKESFPLTVTSAQKNPTAFYLCASSIGGRETDTQYFGPGTRLTVL.

The rearrangement uses TRBV11-2 and TRBJ1-1; the D gene is possibly TRBD1 (6 bases). The CDR3 length is 17 residues. Trimming took off 3 bases at V and 3 bases at J, with 20 bases between the two ends. CDR1 is SGHAT and CDR2 is FQNNGV in the germline V gene. The CDR3 sequence: CASSFKGGQTFYTEAFF. DNA of the CDR3: TGTGCCAGCAGCTTCAAGGGCGGACAGACGTTCTACACTGAAGCTTTCTTT.

V gene TRBV27 combines with J gene TRBJ1-2; unclear D gene. CDR3 length equals 14 residues. Trimming took 5 bases from V and 4 from J, leaving 14 bases between them. Germline-derived CDR1 and CDR2 are MNHEY and SMNVEV (reference sequence). DNA of the CDR3: TGTGCCAGCAGTCCGACAAGACTCCCCTATGGCTACACCTTC. Its translation is CASSPTRLPYGYTF.

The chain is built from TRBV6-5 and TRBJ2-1; 8 bases map to TRBD1. The CDR3 extends over 14 amino acids. V trimming: 6 bases; J trimming: 7 bases; junction bases outside the gene matches: 8. The germline V gene has CDR1 MNHEY and CDR2 SVGAGI. CDR3 coding DNA: TGTGCCAGCAGCAGCGACAGGGGAGGTAATGAGCAGTTCTTC. Residues: CASSSDRGGNEQFF.